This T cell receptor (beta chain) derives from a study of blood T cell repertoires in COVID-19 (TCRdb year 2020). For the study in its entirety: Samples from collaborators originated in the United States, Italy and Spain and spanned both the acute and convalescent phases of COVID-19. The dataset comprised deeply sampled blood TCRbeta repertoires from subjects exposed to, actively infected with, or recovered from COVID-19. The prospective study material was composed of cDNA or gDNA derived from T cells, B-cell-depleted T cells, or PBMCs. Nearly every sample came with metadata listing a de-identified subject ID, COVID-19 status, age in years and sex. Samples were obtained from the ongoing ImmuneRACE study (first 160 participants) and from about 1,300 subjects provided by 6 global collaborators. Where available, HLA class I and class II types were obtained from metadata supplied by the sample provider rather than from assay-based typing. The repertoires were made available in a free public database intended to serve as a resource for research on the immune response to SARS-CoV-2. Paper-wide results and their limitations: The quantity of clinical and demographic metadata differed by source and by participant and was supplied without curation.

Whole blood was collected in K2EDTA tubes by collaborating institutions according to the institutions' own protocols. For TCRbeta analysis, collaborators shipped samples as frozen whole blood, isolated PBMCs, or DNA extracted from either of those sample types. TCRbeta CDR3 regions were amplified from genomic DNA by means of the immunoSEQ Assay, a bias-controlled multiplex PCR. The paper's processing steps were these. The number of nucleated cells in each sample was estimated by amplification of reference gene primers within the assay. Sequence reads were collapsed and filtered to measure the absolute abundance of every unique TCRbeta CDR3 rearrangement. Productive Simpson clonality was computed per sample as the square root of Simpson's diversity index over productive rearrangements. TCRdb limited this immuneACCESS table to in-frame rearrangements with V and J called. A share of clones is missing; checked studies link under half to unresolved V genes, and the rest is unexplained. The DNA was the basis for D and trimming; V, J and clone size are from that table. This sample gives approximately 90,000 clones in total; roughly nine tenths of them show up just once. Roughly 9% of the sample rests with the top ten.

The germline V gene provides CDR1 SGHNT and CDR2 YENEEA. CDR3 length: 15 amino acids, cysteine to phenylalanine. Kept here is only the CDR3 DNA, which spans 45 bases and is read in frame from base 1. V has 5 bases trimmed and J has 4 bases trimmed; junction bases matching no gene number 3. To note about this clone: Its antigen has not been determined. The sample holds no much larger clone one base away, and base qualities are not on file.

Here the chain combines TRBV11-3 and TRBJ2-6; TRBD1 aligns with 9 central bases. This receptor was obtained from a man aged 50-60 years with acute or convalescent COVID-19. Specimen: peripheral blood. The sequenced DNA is TGTGCCAGCAGCGCCGGGACAGGGGGGGCCAACGTCCTGACTTTC. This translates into CASSAGTGGANVLTF.